This T cell receptor (beta chain) was found in a study of OX40 agonist ivuxolimab in advanced cancers. Background on the whole study: Ivuxolimab was a fully human IgG2 agonistic monoclonal antibody targeting the costimulatory receptor OX40 (CD134). Intravenous ivuxolimab was administered to patients every 2 weeks at six dose levels: 0.01, 0.1, 0.3, 1.5, 3 and 10 mg/kg. Among the approximately 54 dose-escalation patients, around 20 had hepatocellular carcinoma, some 15 melanoma, 9 renal cell carcinoma and 9 head and neck cancer. The dose-escalation cohort was about 87% male with a mean age of around 62 years, ranging from about 23 to 85. Patients were allowed to have had prior anti-PD-1, anti-PD-L1 or anti-CTLA-4 therapy, and around 43% of the dose-escalation patients had been treated with checkpoint inhibitors. Partial responses occurred in three dose-escalation patients, of whom one had hepatocellular carcinoma and two had cutaneous melanoma. Peripheral TCRbeta sequencing was intended to test whether TCR sequence diversity was altered and clonal T-cell expansion was caused by ivuxolimab. The paper describes the monotherapy dose-escalation part (N of about 54 patients) of the phase I trial of ivuxolimab.

Overall results and qualifications from the work: Which antigens the clonally expanded peripheral T cells were specific for was not determined. In partial responders in the 0.1-3.0 mg/kg groups, normalized peripheral clonal expansion was found to be among the lowest, especially among CD8+ T cells. After ivuxolimab, expanded clones were on average more numerous among CD8+ T cells than among CD4+ T cells. At doses of 0.1 to 3.0 mg/kg, clonal expansion of both CD4+ and CD8+ T cells in blood was seen between baseline and week 6. Low levels of normalized T-cell clonal expansion were also seen in some patients who did not respond.

Genomic DNA was isolated from the sorted cells so that the TCRbeta CDR3 region could be sequenced. TCRbeta CDR3 regions were sequenced using the immunoSEQ Assay. This is the immuneACCESS table as TCRdb keeps it, with only in-frame sequences that have V and J called. A part of the clones is gone; compared with another copy, unresolved V genes explain less than half, and the rest is unexplained. The sample table lists tens of thousands of clones, over 70% of them with a count of one. Jointly, the top ten make up 4.6% of the sample. The trial excluded patients who had a history of autoimmune disease or were on systemic immunosuppression. Peripheral blood for TCR sequencing was collected from all dose cohorts at baseline, on cycle 4 day 1, and on cycle 7 day 1. Samples were obtained from an open-label, multicenter, first-in-human phase I dose-escalation trial of ivuxolimab. Adults with locally advanced or metastatic melanoma, renal cell carcinoma, hepatocellular carcinoma or head and neck squamous cell carcinoma were enrolled in the trial. Before TCR sequencing, CD4+ and CD8+ T cells were separately sorted from peripheral blood.

Taken from cysteine to phenylalanine, the CDR3 has 14 residues. Of the read, only the CDR3 DNA is kept; its 42 bases are in frame from base 1. CDR1 and CDR2 were assigned from the germline V gene as SGHRS and YFSETQ. V loses 3 bases, J loses 2 bases, and the germline ends lie 11 bases apart. Note on this clone: Its antigen is currently not known. No base quality information exists; no much larger clone differs at one position.

This specimen consisted of CD4+ or CD8+ T cells sorted from blood, obtained in a trial of the OX40 agonist ivuxolimab. The rearranged chain carries TRBV5-1 and TRBJ2-5, with the D gene too uncertain to name. The receptor was isolated from an adult with an advanced solid tumor such as melanoma, head and neck, liver or kidney cancer. The CDR3 reads CASSSYTVQETQYF. The bases read TGCGCCAGCAGCTCCTATACCGTGCAAGAGACCCAGTACTTC. The full variable domain, with segments outside the CDR3 supplied by the reference TRBV5-1 and TRBJ2-5 proteins, appears as KAGVTQTPRYLIKTRGQQVTLSCSPISGHRSVSWYQQTPGQGLQFLFEYFSETQRNKGNFPGRFSGRQFSNSRSEMNVSTLELGDSALYLCASSSYTVQETQYFGPGTRLLVL.